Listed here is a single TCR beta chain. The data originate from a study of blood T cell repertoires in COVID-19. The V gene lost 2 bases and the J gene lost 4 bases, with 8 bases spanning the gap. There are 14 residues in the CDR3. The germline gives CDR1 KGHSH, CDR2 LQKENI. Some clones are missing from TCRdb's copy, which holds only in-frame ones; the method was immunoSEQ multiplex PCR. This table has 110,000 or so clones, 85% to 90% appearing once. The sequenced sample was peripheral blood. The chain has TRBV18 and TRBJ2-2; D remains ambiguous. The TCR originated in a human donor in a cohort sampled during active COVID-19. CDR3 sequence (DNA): TGTGCCAGCTCACCATTAGTATCCACCGGGGAGCTGTTTTTT. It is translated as CASSPLVSTGELFF.